The following is a T cell receptor beta chain sequence with its context. Its antigen is unknown. No base quality values were provided; no much bigger clone lies one nucleotide off. The cohort comprised some 680 healthy bone marrow donors. At the time of sampling, all cohort members were nominally healthy, though unrecorded immune exposures were likely present. The donor was CMV seronegative and was included in the group of about 400 seronegative cohort members. A peripheral blood sample was provided by each donor, and peripheral blood mononuclear cells were used for TCR beta sequencing. The Qiagen DNeasy Blood Extraction Kit was used to extract genomic DNA from the blood cell samples. This sample is drawn from a study of cytomegalovirus exposure and HLA in healthy donors listed by TCRdb under 2017. Study-wide context: According to an earlier analysis of around 600 of the donors, about 170 million T cells yielded 100 million or so unique TCR beta sequences and about 300 Gb of sequence data. All discovery cohort repertoires had been generated using a single sequencing platform. To decide whether each TCR beta V gene segment behaved as functional or pseudogenic, an earlier analysis of nearly 600 of the donors relied on high-throughput TCR beta sequencing. Typing coverage varied by locus: roughly 629-640 donors for A, B, C, DRB1 and DQB1; around 560 for DQA1; approximately 610 for DPA1; 400 to 480 for DPB1. In the later analysis, no new phenotypic data were used to find candidate immune exposures; instead, reliance was placed on TCR beta sequences and their occurrence across donors. In addition to the first cohort of 650 to 800 subjects, a separate validation cohort of 120 different subjects was used. To predict cytomegalovirus infection status, the study brought together high-throughput TCR immunosequencing, statistical association of individual TCRs with disease status, and machine learning. HLA typing included class I and class II loci at four-digit resolution. Alongside the repertoire data, information on donor age, sex, ethnicity and CMV serostatus was compiled. To study patterns of TCR occurrence, a later analysis re-analyzed previously published TCR beta repertoires from around 660 donors and added high-resolution HLA genotyping. The aim of the study was to test whether cataloging public T cell receptors could identify signatures of past pathogen exposure. Among approximately 370 genotyped donors of the cohort, an average of around 220,000 unique TCR beta nucleotide sequences was sequenced per donor, of which about 18% were non-productive. Using immunosequencing, the study profiled T cell repertoires from about 610 subjects and related those repertoires to cytomegalovirus serostatus. Several DR-DQ haplotypes were handled as single units for association and clustering, since linkage in the cohort was strong. Genome-wide SNP genotypes for about three fifths of the roughly 670 donors were used in a later genetic analysis, which treated that subset as a discovery cohort. Roughly 300 gigabases of sequencing data and around 90 million unique TCR sequences made up an early release that covered nearly 650 HLA-typed donors. Of the roughly 400 genotyped donors, roughly 80% fell in the genetic ancestry cluster associated with self-reported Caucasian donors.

From the germline V gene (reference sequence), CDR1 is MNHNY and CDR2 is SVGAGI. V gives up 2 bases and J gives up 3 bases, and the segment between their germline ends measures 11 bases. Taken from cysteine to phenylalanine, the CDR3 has 15 residues. Just CDR3 DNA is preserved here, 45 bases in frame from base 1. Findings and caveats that apply to the study as a whole: HLA typing was unavailable for some donors at each locus, so association tests used only the typed subset. The cohort was sequenced for TCR beta chains only, and without alpha or paired-chain data the features that could be detected were limited. A group of highly shared sequence variants was considered likely to be a technical artifact of the sequencing pipeline. In a later analysis, the rate of TCR association differed among HLA loci, with DRB1 alleles having the most associated TCRs and HLA-C alleles having the fewest. Compared with the approximately 670-donor mean, donors in an Asian-associated ancestry cluster had fewer N-insertions in productive TCRs, according to a later genetic analysis. In the study, 150 to 200 TCR beta chains were listed as associated with cytomegalovirus. In an earlier analysis of about 550 of the donors, most TCR beta V segments were observed in productive rearrangements about 87% or about 30% of the time, broadly matching IMGT annotations. A further reported finding was that TCR beta sequences accurately predicted the HLA-A and HLA-B alleles for most subjects in the first cohort. Across donors, most TCR sequences were observed very rarely, whereas some public TCRs were present in many individuals. At a false discovery rate of 0.05, a later analysis linked fewer than 20,000 TCR beta sequences to specific HLA alleles. CMV serostatus was the only immune exposure information available for the cohort. In a later analysis, most CMV-associated TCR beta chains were found to appear HLA-restricted, with HLA associations seemingly driven largely by CMV exposure. In a later analysis, HLA-associated TCR beta chains showed more clonal expansion and lower generation probabilities than non-associated chains that were equally common. According to the authors, the approach could potentially be generalized to other disease states and immunological phenotypes. In vitro tests confirmed that a few of the cytomegalovirus-associated TCR beta chains recognize cytomegalovirus antigens. The presence/absence analyses assumed that sequencing depth was roughly uniform across donors, and that assumption may not be true. The classifier was reported to diagnose cytomegalovirus status with high specificity and sensitivity in both the original and validation cohorts. Because the 87-base-pair reads could not distinguish some IMGT-functional V segments, including TRBV6-2 and TRBV6-3, those segments were excluded. Correlated functional status among segregating V segments might be attributable to linkage disequilibrium, but an unknown experimental factor could not be ruled out. A later genetic analysis associated a missense DCLRE1C variant with V-gene and J-gene trimming of TCR beta chains, and an independent cohort replicated the association. Strong co-occurrence of HLA alleles, especially DR and DQ, made assigning TCR associations to individual alleles difficult. A later analysis reported that several top co-occurrence clusters appeared linked to parvovirus B19, influenza, CMV and Epstein-Barr virus. Because counts were too low, 15 to 20 rarely observed V segments, including chromosome 9 orphons, were excluded from the earlier analysis of 587 of the donors.

The library was built by means of the immunoSEQ multiplex PCR assay. A mixture of 60 forward primers for TCR Vbeta segments and 13 reverse primers for TCR Jbeta segments was used in the multiplex PCR. Amplification of the CDR3 region of rearranged TCR beta genes was performed with a multiplex PCR assay on genomic DNA. The amplified TCR beta libraries were sequenced on the Illumina HiSeq System as 87-base-pair reads. The authors' pipeline ran thus. In a later analysis, approximately 74 million unique TCR beta chains were counted across the approximately 640 repertoires, and approximately 11 million of these chains were shared by at least two donors. To remove PCR and sequencing errors, raw reads were error-corrected and collapsed into unique sequences using a nearest-neighbor algorithm that merged closely related sequences. CDR3 sequences were aligned to IMGT reference sequences to assign V, D and J gene segments. For a sequence to be retained, a match of at least six nucleotides was required to both a V gene segment and a J gene segment. A rearrangement was called productive if the CDR3 had no stop codons and remained in frame with V and J, and every other rearrangement was called non-productive. CDR3 was defined by IMGT convention, running from the second conserved V-encoded cysteine to the conserved J-encoded phenylalanine. Sequences without an unambiguous match to a single V gene segment were excluded from the earlier analysis of a few hundred of the donors. In an earlier analysis of around 600 of the donors, V segments were called functional above 56.7% productive rearrangements and were called segregating when the between-donor standard deviation exceeded 5%. A statistical classification framework was built for diagnosing cytomegalovirus status from the catalog of TCR beta chain sequences. A later analysis assigned V and J genes by comparing TCR nucleotide sequences with IMGT/GENE-DB human TR gene sequences. The TCRdist pipeline was used in a later analysis to assign CDR3 sequences and most-parsimonious VDJ recombination scenarios. A later analysis defined each TCR beta chain by its CDR3 amino acid sequence plus V-gene family, and excluded reads lacking a unique V-gene family. As a way to deal with suspected cross-contamination and a sequencing artifact, a later analysis dropped more than 500 nucleotide sequences that were highly shared and had low generation probability. For each public chain, a later analysis derived a clonal expansion index from normalized ranks of inferred template counts within each repertoire. In a later analysis, generation probabilities were computed using a VDJ recombination model fitted to out-of-frame rearrangements, and the results were checked against IGoR. A later analysis scored TCR-TCR, TCR-HLA and TCR-CMV co-occurrence with hypergeometric tests, applying a repertoire-size bias correction to TCR pairs. In a later analysis, false discovery rates were estimated by permuting HLA or CMV assignments 20 times. In a later analysis, co-occurring TCRs were grouped with DBSCAN, and TCRdist sequence similarity was added when clustering was performed within HLA-allele-positive subsets. Repertoires with fewer than 30,000 or more than 120,000 public chains were left out of co-occurrence clustering, as were about five repertoires with anomalous nucleotide sharing. What TCRdb holds here is the immuneACCESS table cut down to in-frame rearrangements. Part of the clones is not present; checked against another copy, under half of the missing clones reflect an unresolved V gene, and the others are unexplained. The V and J calls and clone size are taken from that table; D and trimming were inferred from the DNA. For this sample the table gives some 140,000 clones, of which around 73% were detected only once. The top ten constitute about 1.2% of the sample.

Sequenced input: PBMCs. This receptor was obtained from a woman aged 40 to 50 in good health and CMV-seronegative. This chain is built from TRBV6-6 and TRBJ1-5, and possibly TRBD1, on 5 matching bases. The nucleotide sequence is given as TGTGCCAGCAGTTACGTCCAGGGTAACAATCAGCCCCAGCATTTT. It is translated as CASSYVQGNNQPQHF.